The 21 T cell receptor beta chains presented below share a single source sample, sequenced in a study of Graves' ophthalmopathy and Graves' hyperthyroidism. Amplified TCR beta CDR3 regions were obtained using RNA transcripts as template. RT-PCR was first run with HTBI primers, then multiplex PCR in a second round. Each CDR3 protein gets one entry after TCRdb re-called the multiplex PCR reads with MiXCR. The sample shows over a million distinct CDR3 sequences, approximately 35% of them seen only once. The sample comprised peripheral blood or thyroid tissue (not recorded which). These receptors were taken from an adult man with Graves' hyperthyroidism.

This chain links TRBV29-1 with TRBJ2-2, with TRBD2 matching over 10 bases. Germline CDR1 is SQVTM and CDR2 is ANQGSEA. The CDR3 has 14 amino acids. V trimming: 3 bases; J trimming: 7 bases; junction bases outside the gene matches: 5. The CDR3 is CSVDSGRIGGELFF. CDR3 nucleotide sequence: TGCAGCGTTGATAGCGGGAGGATAGGCGGGGAGCTGTTTTTT.

The V gene is TRBV10-3, the J gene TRBJ2-7; D tentatively reads TRBD1 or TRBD2 (7 bases each). The CDR3 contains 15 residues. CDR1 is ENHRY and CDR2 is SYGVKD in the germline V gene. The ends were cut back, 0 bases at V and 4 bases at J, with 13 bases in the middle. The CDR3 region has the DNA TGTGCCATCAGTGAGTCGCGGCAGGGGGGGTACGAGCAGTACTTC. Its translation is CAISESRQGGYEQYF.

The chain combines TRBV7-6 with TRBJ2-3; TRBD1 is a possible D gene (5 bases). Trimming pared 0 bases from V and 4 bases from J, leaving 14 bases between. This CDR3 contains 16 residues. Looked up from germline, CDR1 is SGHVS and CDR2 is FNYEAQ. The CDR3 loop is CASSLATEVMADTQYF. The CDR3 bases are TGTGCCAGCAGCTTAGCGACAGAGGTTATGGCAGATACGCAGTATTTT.

The rearrangement joins TRBV7-9 to TRBJ1-2; D is unresolved. From germline, CDR1 is SEHNR and CDR2 FQNEAQ (reference sequence). V lost 1 base and J lost 1, with 7 bases in between. CDR3 length: 14 amino acids. In DNA, the CDR3 is TGTGCCAGCAGCTTAGTGCCTCTTAACTATGGCTACACCTTC. Encoded protein: CASSLVPLNYGYTF. Drawing the rest from reference TRBV7-9 and TRBJ1-2, the complete variable domain is DTGVSQNPRHKITKRGQNVTFRCDPISEHNRLYWYRQTLGQGPEFLTYFQNEAQLEKSRLLSDRFSAERPKGSFSTLEIQRTEQGDSAMYLCASSLVPLNYGYTFGSGTRLTVV.

Turning to this clonotype: One end of the junction is discordant with germline, which a read error may explain. This rearrangement joins TRBV7-2 to TRBJ1-1; unclear D gene. The CDR3 is 14 amino acids. Germline values: CDR1 SGHTA, CDR2 FQGNSA. The CDR3 is CAGSLRLQNTEAFF. The CDR3 bases are TGTGCCGGCAGCTTAAGACTCCAAAACACTGAAGCTTTCTTT.

This clonotype has a count of ten or more. The rearrangement uses TRBV9 and TRBJ1-1, with 7 bases matching TRBD1. The V gene end was trimmed by 3 bases and the J gene end by 1 base; junction bases not matched to a gene: 3. Germline V lookup: CDR1 SGDLS, CDR2 YYNGEE. The CDR3 has 14 residues. The CDR3 DNA reads TGTGCCAGCAGCGGACGGGACAGGAACACTGAAGCTTTCTTT. This sequence encodes CASSGRDRNTEAFF.

This clonotype was seen many times. The V gene is TRBV7-9, the J gene TRBJ2-5; 7 nucleotides line up with TRBD2. This CDR3 contains 14 residues. From germline, CDR1 is SEHNR and CDR2 FQNEAQ (reference sequence). V was pared by 7 bases and J by 1 base, with 6 bases of the junction left unmatched. Here the CDR3 reads CASKGGVGQETQYF. CDR3 nucleotide sequence: TGTGCCAGCAAGGGAGGGGTCGGCCAAGAGACCCAGTACTTC.

This clonotype was recorded many times. V usage is TRBV12-3 or TRBV12-4 and J usage is TRBJ2-2, with 7 nucleotides matching TRBD2. The trim removed 5 bases at V and 6 bases at J, leaving 12 bases unmatched. The CDR3 extends over 16 amino acids. DNA of the CDR3: TGTGCCAGCAGTCCAGTGGGAGGGCGTCGTTCCGGGGAGCTGTTTTTT. Protein sequence: CASSPVGGRRSGELFF.

CDR3 nucleotide sequence: TGTGCCAGCAGGGGACAGGGCCGGGAGCAGTACTTC. Amino acids: CASRGQGREQYF. The chain has TRBV10-3 and TRBJ2-7; 9 bases align to TRBD1. V lost 10 bases, J lost 7 bases, and 8 bases stayed unmatched. The germline V gene has CDR1 ENHRY and CDR2 SYGVKD. The CDR3 contains 12 residues.

This clonotype was found a few times. At one end the junction does not follow the germline gene, possibly because of a read error. The chain uses TRBV7-9 and TRBJ2-6; 7 bases align to TRBD2. The germline CDR1 and CDR2 sequences are SEHNR and FQNEAQ (reference sequence). The CDR3 length is 20 residues. DNA for the CDR3: TGTGCCGGCAGCTTCGGGGGGAGGGCAGGGCACGTCTCTGGGGCCAACGTCCTGACTTTC. Translation gives CAGSFGGRAGHVSGANVLTF. Variable domain in full (rest from reference TRBV7-9 and TRBJ2-6): DTGVSQNPRHKITKRGQNVTFRCDPISEHNRLYWYRQTLGQGPEFLTYFQNEAQLEKSRLLSDRFSAERPKGSFSTLEIQRTEQGDSAMYLCAGSFGGRAGHVSGANVLTFGAGSRLTVL.

The rearrangement uses TRBV9 and TRBJ2-3; 9 bases are shared with TRBD2. CDR1 and CDR2 from the germline V gene are SGDLS and YYNGEE. The J segment lost 6 bases and the V segment lost 3 bases, leaving 2 bases of the junction unmatched. The CDR3 runs to 13 residues. CDR3 amino acids: CASSGLAADTQYF. The CDR3 DNA sequence: TGTGCCAGCAGCGGACTAGCGGCGGATACGCAGTATTTT.

The gene calls are TRBV2 and TRBJ1-6; D is uncertain. The CDR3 spans 11 residues. Germline-derived CDR1 and CDR2 are SNHLY and FYNNEI. Deletions cut 6 bases from V and 14 bases from J, with 11 bases between. CDR3 loop: CASSVRYALHF. As DNA, the CDR3 is TGTGCCAGCAGCGTCAGGTATGCCCTCCACTTT.

Notes on this clonotype: This may stem from a read error, because a much larger clone lies one nucleotide away. V is TRBV5-1 and J is TRBJ1-3; D not certain. This CDR3 has 15 amino acids. In germline, CDR1 is SGHRS, CDR2 YFSETQ. The CDR3 coding sequence is TGCGCCAGCAGCCCAGGACGGTCCTCTGTAAACACCATATATTTT. This encodes CASSPGRSSVNTIYF.

V is TRBV29-1 and J is TRBJ2-7, with 8 nucleotides matching TRBD1. Germline trimming cut 8 bases from V and 4 bases from J; bases unmatched to any gene: 7. Germline assignment: CDR1 SQVTM and CDR2 ANQGSEA. This CDR3 region has 12 residues. CDR3 loop: CSLAQGAYEQYF. The CDR3 nucleotides are TGCAGCTTAGCTCAGGGGGCGTACGAGCAGTACTTC.

There are many counts of this clonotype. Written as DNA, the CDR3 is TGTGCCAGCAGCTTTGGGATCCGAGAGACCCAGTACTTC. Protein: CASSFGIRETQYF. V and J are TRBV11-2 and TRBJ2-5; D remains unclear. The V end lost 3 bases, the J end lost 4 bases, and 9 bases lay between the germline ends. Germline V gene data show CDR1 as SGHAT and CDR2 as FQNNGV. The CDR3 sequence is 13 residues long.

The chain is built from TRBV10-3 and TRBJ2-5, with D perhaps TRBD1 or TRBD2 (7 bases each). Germline assignment: CDR1 ENHRY and CDR2 SYGVKD. This CDR3 comprises 16 residues. Trimming stripped 4 bases from V and 2 bases from J, with 17 bases between. The CDR3 nucleotides are TGTGCCATCAGTGGACAGGGAGGGCGGGGGCAAGAGACCCAGTACTTC. This encodes CAISGQGGRGQETQYF.

This chain connects TRBV20-1 to TRBJ2-2; D unclear. Trimming left V 5 bases short and J 4 bases short, with 17 bases between. Germline CDR1 and CDR2: DFQATT and SNEGSKA (reference sequence). The CDR3 has 15 residues. The CDR3 protein is CSALFGLVGTGELFF. CDR3 in DNA: TGCAGTGCTCTGTTCGGGCTAGTTGGCACCGGGGAGCTGTTTTTT.

About this clonotype itself: A much larger clone is a single base away; this may be a read error. The chain recombines TRBV10-3 with TRBJ1-5; D gene unclear. The CDR3 sequence is 12 residues long. CDR1 and CDR2 (germline): ENHRY, SYGVKD. The V end lost 5 bases, the J end lost 9 bases, and 11 bases lay between the germline ends. As DNA, the CDR3 is TGTGCCATCAGTTTCTCGACGGGGCCCCAGCATTTT. It encodes CAISFSTGPQHF.

In its sample, this clonotype was seen many times. The V call is TRBV7-8, the J call TRBJ1-5; 9 bases are shared with TRBD1. Germline V gene lookup returns CDR1 SGHVS and CDR2 FQNEAQ. Unmatched junction bases numbered 11, after V lost 1 base and J lost 7 bases. The CDR3 is made up of 17 amino acids. The CDR3 DNA reads as TGTGCCAGCAGCTTAGTTCTGGGGGACAGGGAATCCCAGCCCCAGCATTTT. Its protein product is CASSLVLGDRESQPQHF.

The V gene is TRBV2, the J gene TRBJ1-3, with 11 bases aligning to TRBD1. This CDR3 comprises 16 residues. V was clipped by 6 bases and J by 2 bases; unmatched bases: 6. Per the germline V gene, CDR1 is SNHLY and CDR2 is FYNNEI. Here the CDR3 reads CASSLLGQGAGNTIYF. CDR3 sequence (DNA): TGTGCCAGCAGCTTGCTGGGACAGGGGGCTGGAAACACCATATATTTT.

The chain links TRBV5-1 to TRBJ2-7; no clear D gene. V was clipped by 0 bases and J by 3 bases, with 13 bases between them. CDR3 length: 15 amino acids. Germline V lookup: CDR1 SGHRS, CDR2 YFSETQ. The CDR3 here is CASSLGYSDGYEQYF. The CDR3 DNA reads as TGCGCCAGCAGCTTGGGATACAGCGATGGCTACGAGCAGTACTTC. The variable domain in full, completed from reference TRBV5-1 and TRBJ2-7, reads KAGVTQTPRYLIKTRGQQVTLSCSPISGHRSVSWYQQTPGQGLQFLFEYFSETQRNKGNFPGRFSGRQFSNSRSEMNVSTLELGDSALYLCASSLGYSDGYEQYFGPGTRLTVT.